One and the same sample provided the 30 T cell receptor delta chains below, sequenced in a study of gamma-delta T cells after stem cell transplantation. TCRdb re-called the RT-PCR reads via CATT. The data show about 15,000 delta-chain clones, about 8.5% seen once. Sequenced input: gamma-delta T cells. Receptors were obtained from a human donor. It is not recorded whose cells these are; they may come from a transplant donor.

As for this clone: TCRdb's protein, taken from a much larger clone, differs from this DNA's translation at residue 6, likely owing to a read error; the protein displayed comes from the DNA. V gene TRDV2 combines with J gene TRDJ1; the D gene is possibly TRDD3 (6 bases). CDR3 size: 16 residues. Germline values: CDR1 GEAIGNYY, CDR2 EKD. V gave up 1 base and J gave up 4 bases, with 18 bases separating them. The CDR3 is CACDTTGSRPVDKLIF. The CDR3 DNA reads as TGTGCCTGTGACACGACTGGGTCCCGACCGGTCGATAAACTCATCTTT.

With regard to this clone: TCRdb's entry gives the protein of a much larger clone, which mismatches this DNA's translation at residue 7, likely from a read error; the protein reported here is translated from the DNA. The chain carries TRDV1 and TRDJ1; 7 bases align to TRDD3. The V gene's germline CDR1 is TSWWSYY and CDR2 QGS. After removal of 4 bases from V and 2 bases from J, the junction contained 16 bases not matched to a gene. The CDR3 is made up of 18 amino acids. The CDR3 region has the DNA TGTGCTCTTGGGGCTCAGCCTCCACTCTGGGGGCTTACCGATAAACTCATCTTT. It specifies CALGAQPPLWGLTDKLIF.

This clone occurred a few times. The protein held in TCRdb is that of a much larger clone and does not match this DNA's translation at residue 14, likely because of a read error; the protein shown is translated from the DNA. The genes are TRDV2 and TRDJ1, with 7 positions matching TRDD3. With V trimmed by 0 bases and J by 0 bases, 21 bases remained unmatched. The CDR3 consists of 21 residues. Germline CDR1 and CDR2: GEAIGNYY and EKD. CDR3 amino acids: CACDTLNLVLGTRTYTDKLIF. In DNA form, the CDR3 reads TGTGCCTGTGACACCCTCAATCTCGTACTGGGGACTAGAACGTACACCGATAAACTCATCTTT.

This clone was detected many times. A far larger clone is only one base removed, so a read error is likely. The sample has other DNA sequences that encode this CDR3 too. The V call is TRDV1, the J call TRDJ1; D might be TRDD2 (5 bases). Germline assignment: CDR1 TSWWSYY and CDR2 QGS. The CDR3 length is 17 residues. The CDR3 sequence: CALGKRITFRASDKLIF. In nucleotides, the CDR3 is TGTGCTCTTGGGAAACGAATCACATTTCGGGCTTCCGATAAGCTCATCTTT.

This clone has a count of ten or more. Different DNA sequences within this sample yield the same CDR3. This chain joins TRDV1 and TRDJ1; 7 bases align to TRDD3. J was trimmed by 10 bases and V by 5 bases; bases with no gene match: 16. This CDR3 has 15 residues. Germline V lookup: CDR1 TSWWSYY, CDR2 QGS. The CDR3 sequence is CALGFRRGTGDGLIF. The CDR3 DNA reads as TGTGCTCTTGGGTTTAGGAGAGGGACTGGGGACGGACTCATCTTT.

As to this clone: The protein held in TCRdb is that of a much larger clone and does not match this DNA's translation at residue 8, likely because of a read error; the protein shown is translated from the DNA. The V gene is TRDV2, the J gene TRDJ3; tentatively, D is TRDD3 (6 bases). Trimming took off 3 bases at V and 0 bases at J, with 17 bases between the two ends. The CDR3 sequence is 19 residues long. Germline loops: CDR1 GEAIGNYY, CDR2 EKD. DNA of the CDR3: TGTGCCTGTGACGGTACTGGGAGATTGAGCTCCTGGGACACCCGACAGATGTTTTTC. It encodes CACDGTGRLSSWDTRQMFF.

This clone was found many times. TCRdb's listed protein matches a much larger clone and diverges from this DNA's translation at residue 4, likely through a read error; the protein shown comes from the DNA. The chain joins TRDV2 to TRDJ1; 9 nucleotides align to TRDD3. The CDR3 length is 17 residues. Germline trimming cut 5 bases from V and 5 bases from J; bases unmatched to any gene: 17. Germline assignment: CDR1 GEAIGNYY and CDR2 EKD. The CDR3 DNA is TGTGCCTGTGTCACTTTGGGCGGACTGGGGGACAAGGATAAACTCATCTTT. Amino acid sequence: CACVTLGGLGDKDKLIF.

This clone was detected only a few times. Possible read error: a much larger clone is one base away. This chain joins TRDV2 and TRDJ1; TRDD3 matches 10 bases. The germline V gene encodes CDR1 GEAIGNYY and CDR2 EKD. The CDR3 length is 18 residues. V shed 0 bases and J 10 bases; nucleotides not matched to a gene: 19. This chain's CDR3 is CACDTADGMLGDKKRLIF. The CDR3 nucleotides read TGTGCCTGTGACACCGCCGACGGTATGCTGGGGGATAAAAAGAGACTCATCTTT.

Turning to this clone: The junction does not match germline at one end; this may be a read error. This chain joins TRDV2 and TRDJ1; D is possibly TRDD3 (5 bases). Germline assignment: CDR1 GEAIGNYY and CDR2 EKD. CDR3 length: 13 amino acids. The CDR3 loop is CAYDTWDGEKLIF. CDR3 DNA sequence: TGTGCCTATGACACTTGGGACGGGGAGAAACTCATCTTT.

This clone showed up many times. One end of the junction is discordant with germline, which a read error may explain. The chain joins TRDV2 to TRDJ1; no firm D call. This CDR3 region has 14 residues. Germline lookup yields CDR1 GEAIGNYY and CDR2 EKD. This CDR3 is CACDTIVNTDRLIF. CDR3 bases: TGTGCCTGTGACACGATCGTTAACACCGATAGACTCATCTTT.

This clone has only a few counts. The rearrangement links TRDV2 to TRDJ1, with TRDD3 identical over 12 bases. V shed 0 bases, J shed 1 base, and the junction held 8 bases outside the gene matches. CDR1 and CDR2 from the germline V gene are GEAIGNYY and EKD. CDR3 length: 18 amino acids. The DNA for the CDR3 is TGTGCCTGTGACACCTGGCGGCTGGGGGATACGGGCACCGATAAACTCATCTTT. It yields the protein CACDTWRLGDTGTDKLIF.

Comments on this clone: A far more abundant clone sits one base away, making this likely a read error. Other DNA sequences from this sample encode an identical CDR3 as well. The CDR3 DNA reads TGTGCCTGTGACAGAATCCATACTGGGGGCCTCAAAGGTGATAAACTCATCTTT. As protein: CACDRIHTGGLKGDKLIF. The rearrangement joins TRDV2 to TRDJ1; TRDD3 aligns across 8 bases. The trim removed 2 bases at V and 5 bases at J, leaving 18 bases unmatched. The CDR3 sequence is 18 residues long. The germline CDR1 and CDR2 sequences are GEAIGNYY and EKD.

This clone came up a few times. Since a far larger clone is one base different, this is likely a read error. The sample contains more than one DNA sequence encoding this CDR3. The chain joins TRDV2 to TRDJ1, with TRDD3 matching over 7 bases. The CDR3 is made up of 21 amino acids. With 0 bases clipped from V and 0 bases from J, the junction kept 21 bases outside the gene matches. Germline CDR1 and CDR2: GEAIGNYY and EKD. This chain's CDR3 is CACDTLNLVLGTRSYTDKLIF. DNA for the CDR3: TGTGCCTGTGACACCCTCAATCTCGTACTGGGGACGAGATCGTACACCGATAAACTCATCTTT.

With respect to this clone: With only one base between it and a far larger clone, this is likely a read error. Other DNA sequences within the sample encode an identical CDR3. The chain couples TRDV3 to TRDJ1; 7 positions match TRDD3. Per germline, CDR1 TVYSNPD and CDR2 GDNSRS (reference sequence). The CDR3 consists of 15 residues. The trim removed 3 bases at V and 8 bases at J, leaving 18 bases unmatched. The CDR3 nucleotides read TGTGCCTTGGTAGCTGGGGCGGATACGGTCGACAAACTCATCTTT. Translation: CALVAGADTVDKLIF.

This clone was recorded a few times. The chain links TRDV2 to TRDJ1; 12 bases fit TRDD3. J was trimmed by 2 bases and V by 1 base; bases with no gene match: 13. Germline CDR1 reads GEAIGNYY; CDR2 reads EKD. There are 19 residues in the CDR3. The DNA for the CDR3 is TGTGCCTGTGACACGAGCAAACGTCTGGGGGATACGCGGACCGATAAACTCATCTTT. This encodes CACDTSKRLGDTRTDKLIF.

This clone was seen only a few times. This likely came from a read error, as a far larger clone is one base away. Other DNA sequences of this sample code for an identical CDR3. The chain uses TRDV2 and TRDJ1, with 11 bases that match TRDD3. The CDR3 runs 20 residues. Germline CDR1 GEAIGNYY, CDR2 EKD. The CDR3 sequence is CACDQLQDWGIEGDTDKLIF. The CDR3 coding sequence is TGTGCCTGTGACCAACTCCAGGACTGGGGGATAGAAGGGGACACAGATAAACTCATCTTT.

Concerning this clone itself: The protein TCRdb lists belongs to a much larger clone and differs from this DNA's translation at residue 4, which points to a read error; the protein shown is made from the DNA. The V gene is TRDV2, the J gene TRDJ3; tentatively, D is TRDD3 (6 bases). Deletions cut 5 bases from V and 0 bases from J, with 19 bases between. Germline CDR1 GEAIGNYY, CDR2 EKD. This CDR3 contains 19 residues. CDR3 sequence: CACGTAGGRSSWDTRQMFF. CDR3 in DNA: TGTGCCTGTGGCACGGCCGGGGGACGTAGCTCCTGGGACACCCGACAGATGTTTTTC.

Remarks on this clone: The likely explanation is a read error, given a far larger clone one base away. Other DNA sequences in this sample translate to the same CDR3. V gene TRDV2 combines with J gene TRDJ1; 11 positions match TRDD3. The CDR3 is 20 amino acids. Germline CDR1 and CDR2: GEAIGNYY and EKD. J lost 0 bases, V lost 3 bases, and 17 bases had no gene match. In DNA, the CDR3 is TGTGCCTGTGACCCGGTTTTGGGGGATACGGGGTCCAAGTACACCGATAAACTCATCTTT. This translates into CACDPVLGDTGSKYTDKLIF.

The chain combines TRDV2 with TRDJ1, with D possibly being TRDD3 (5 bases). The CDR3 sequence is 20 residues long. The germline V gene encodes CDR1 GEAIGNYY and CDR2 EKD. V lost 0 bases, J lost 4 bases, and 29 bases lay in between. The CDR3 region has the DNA TGTGCCTGTGACACCGTTTACATCCACGTGGGGTATACAACTGGCGATAAACTCATCTTT. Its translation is CACDTVYIHVGYTTGDKLIF.

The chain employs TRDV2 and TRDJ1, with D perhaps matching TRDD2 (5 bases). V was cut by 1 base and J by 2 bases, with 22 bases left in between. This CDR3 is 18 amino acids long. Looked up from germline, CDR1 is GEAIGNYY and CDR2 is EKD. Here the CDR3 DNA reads TGTGCCTGTGACACTGTCTCGCCTACAAGATCCCAAACCGATAAACTCATCTTT. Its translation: CACDTVSPTRSQTDKLIF.

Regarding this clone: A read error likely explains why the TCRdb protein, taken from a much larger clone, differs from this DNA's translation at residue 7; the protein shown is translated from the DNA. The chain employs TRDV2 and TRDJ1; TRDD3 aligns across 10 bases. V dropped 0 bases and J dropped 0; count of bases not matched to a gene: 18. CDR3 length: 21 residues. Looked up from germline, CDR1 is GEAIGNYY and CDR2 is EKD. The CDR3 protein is CACDTVNGGYDPDLYTDKLIF. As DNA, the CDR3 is TGTGCCTGTGACACCGTCAACGGGGGATACGACCCCGATTTGTACACCGATAAACTCATCTTT.

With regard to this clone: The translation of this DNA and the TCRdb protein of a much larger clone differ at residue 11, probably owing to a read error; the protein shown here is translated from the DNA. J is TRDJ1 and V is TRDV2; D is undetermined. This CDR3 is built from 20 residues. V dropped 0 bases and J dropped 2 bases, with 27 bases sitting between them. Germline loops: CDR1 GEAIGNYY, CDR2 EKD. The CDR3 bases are TGTGCCTGTGACACCGGTGAGCTCCGTCGGGTGATCGTGACGACCGATAAACTCATCTTT. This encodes CACDTGELRRVIVTTDKLIF.

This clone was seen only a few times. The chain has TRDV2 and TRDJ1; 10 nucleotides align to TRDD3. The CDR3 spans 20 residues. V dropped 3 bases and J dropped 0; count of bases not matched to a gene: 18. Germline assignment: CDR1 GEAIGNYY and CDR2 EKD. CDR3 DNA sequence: TGTGCCTGTGACTCGTTAAGGGGGGATACGACGTGCGATGACACCGATAAACTCATCTTT. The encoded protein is CACDSLRGDTTCDDTDKLIF.

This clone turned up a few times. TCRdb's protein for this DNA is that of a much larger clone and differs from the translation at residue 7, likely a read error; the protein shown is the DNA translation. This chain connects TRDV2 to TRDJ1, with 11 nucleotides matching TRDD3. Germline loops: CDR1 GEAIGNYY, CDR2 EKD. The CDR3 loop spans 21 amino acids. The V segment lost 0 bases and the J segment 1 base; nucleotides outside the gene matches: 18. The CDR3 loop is CACDTVLLGDTSTQSTDKLIF. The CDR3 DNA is TGTGCCTGTGACACCGTGTTGCTGGGGGATACTTCTACTCAATCCACCGATAAACTCATCTTT.

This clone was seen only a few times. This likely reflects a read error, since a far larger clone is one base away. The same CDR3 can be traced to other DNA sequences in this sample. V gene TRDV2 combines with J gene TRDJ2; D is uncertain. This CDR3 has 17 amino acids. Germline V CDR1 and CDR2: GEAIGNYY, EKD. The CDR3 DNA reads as TGCGCCTGTGACACGCTCGGGCGGTCCCCCCAAAAGGCACAACTCTTCTTT. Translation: CACDTLGRSPQKAQLFF.

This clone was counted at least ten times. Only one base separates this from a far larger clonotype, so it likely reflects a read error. CDR3 sequence reads: CACDTVMAQLVDRIGKLIF. CDR3 DNA sequence: TGTGCCTGTGACACCGTTATGGCTCAGCTGGTGGATAGAATCGGTAAACTCATCTTT. J is TRDJ1 and V is TRDV2; D might be TRDD3 (5 bases). From germline, CDR1 is GEAIGNYY and CDR2 EKD. V was cut by 0 bases and J by 7 bases, with 29 bases left in between. The CDR3 sequence is 19 residues long.

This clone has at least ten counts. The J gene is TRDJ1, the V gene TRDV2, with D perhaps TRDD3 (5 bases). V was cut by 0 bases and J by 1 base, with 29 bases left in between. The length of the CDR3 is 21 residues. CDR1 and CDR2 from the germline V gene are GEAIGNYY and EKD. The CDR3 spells CACDTVEYHLRTGVLTDKLIF. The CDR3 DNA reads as TGTGCCTGTGACACCGTTGAGTACCACCTGCGTACTGGTGTACTCACCGATAAACTCATCTTT.

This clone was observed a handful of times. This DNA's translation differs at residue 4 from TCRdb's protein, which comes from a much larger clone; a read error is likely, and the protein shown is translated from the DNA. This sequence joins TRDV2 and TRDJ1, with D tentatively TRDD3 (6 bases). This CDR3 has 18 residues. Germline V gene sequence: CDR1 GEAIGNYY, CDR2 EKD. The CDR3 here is CACATVGGPPYGTDKLIF. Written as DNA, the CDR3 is TGTGCCTGTGCCACCGTTGGGGGTCCCCCCTATGGGACCGATAAACTCATCTTT.

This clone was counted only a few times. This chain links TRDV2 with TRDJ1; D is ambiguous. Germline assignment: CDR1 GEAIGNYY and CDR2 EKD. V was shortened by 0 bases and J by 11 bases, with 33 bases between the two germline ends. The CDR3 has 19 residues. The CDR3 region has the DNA TGTGCCTGTGACACCGTTCTGGATCAGCTGTTGTATAGAATCTGTAACCTCATCTTT. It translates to CACDTVLDQLLYRICNLIF.

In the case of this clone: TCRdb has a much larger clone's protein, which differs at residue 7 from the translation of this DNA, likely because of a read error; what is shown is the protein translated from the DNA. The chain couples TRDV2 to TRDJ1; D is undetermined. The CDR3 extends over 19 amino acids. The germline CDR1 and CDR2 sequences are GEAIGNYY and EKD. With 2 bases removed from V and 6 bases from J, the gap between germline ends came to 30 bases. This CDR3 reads CACDKGAQTDADPAHKLIF. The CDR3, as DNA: TGTGCCTGTGACAAAGGTGCTCAGACGGACGCCGATCCCGCCCATAAACTCATCTTT.